The next 30 T cell receptor beta chains were all read from a single sample in a study of human T cells and chemical hapten exposure (dated by TCRdb to about 2021). Unfractionated whole blood was collected in Tempus Blood RNA tubes, and total RNA was extracted from that blood. Library creation used 5' RACE. TCRdb lists the instrument as Illumina MiSeq. TCRdb reprocessing: public reads trimmed at Q25 with fastp, clones called with MiXCR, in-frame beta chains kept. Identical CDR3 protein sequences are pooled into one entry, listed with their most common genes and DNA. Counted in this sample were 110,000 or so distinct CDR3 sequences; approximately 20% of them appeared once. The ten largest make up about 3% of the sample. The receptors were sampled from a human donor in good health.

J is TRBJ1-3 and V is TRBV12-3 or TRBV12-4; the match to TRBD1 covers 9 bases. The CDR3 length is 14 residues. The ends lost 8 bases at V and 0 bases at J; junction bases unmatched: 2. The CDR3 reads CASGTGSSGNTIYF. The CDR3 DNA sequence: TGTGCCAGCGGGACAGGGAGCTCTGGAAACACCATATATTTT.

This clonotype was detected only a few times. The chain joins TRBV6-1 to TRBJ2-3, with D possibly being TRBD2 (6 bases). This CDR3 spans 17 amino acids. V was cut by 4 bases and J by 5 bases, with 22 bases left in between. Germline V gene lookup returns CDR1 MNHNS and CDR2 SASEGT. In nucleotides, the CDR3 is TGTGCCAGCAGTGCTCTTGCAGGGCCGGGAGCGGGAGATACGCAGTATTTT. Its translation is CASSALAGPGAGDTQYF.

The chain links TRBV6-5 to TRBJ1-4, with D tentatively TRBD1 (6 bases). V was shortened by 4 bases and J by 8 bases, with 14 bases between the two germline ends. The CDR3 spans 14 residues. In germline, CDR1 is MNHEY, CDR2 SVGAGI. The DNA for the CDR3 is TGTGCCAGCAGTTCCAGGGGAGTTGGCGAAAAACTGTTTTTT. It translates to CASSSRGVGEKLFF.

The chain carries TRBV3-1 and TRBJ2-7; 10 nucleotides line up with TRBD2. The CDR3 is 15 amino acids. J lost 7 bases, V lost 0 bases, and 6 bases had no gene match. Germline V lookup: CDR1 LGHDT, CDR2 YNNKEL (reference sequence). The CDR3 loop is CASSQDPSGGFEQYF. CDR3 in DNA: TGTGCCAGCAGCCAAGATCCTAGCGGGGGCTTTGAGCAGTACTTC.

This sequence joins TRBV12-3 or TRBV12-4 and TRBJ2-4; TRBD1 agrees at 8 bases. The CDR3 is 14 residues long. V was clipped by 2 bases and J by 6 bases; unmatched bases: 3. CDR3 protein: CASSLQGARNIQYF. CDR3 DNA: TGTGCCAGCAGTTTACAGGGGGCGCGAAACATTCAGTACTTC.

Only a few counts were recorded for this clonotype. The chain couples TRBV20-1 to TRBJ2-7, with D hard to call. Trimming pared 1 base from V and 3 bases from J, leaving 4 bases between. Germline assignment: CDR1 DFQATT and CDR2 SNEGSKA (reference sequence). The CDR3 length is 11 residues. The CDR3: CSARALYEQYF. CDR3 in DNA: TGCAGTGCTAGAGCCCTCTACGAGCAGTACTTC.

This clonotype was seen only a few times. The J gene is TRBJ2-3, the V gene TRBV7-9, with 8 bases identical to TRBD2. This CDR3 is 15 amino acids long. Looked up from germline, CDR1 is SEHNR and CDR2 is FQNEAQ (reference sequence). Trimming cost V 5 bases and J 2 bases; bases outside gene matches: 6. The CDR3: CASSQRELSTDTQYF. The CDR3 DNA reads as TGTGCCAGCAGCCAGCGGGAGCTCTCCACAGATACGCAGTATTTT. The full variable domain, completed using reference TRBV7-9 and TRBJ2-3, is DTGVSQNPRHKITKRGQNVTFRCDPISEHNRLYWYRQTLGQGPEFLTYFQNEAQLEKSRLLSDRFSAERPKGSFSTLEIQRTEQGDSAMYLCASSQRELSTDTQYFGPGTRLTVL.

The chain is built from TRBV28 and TRBJ2-1; D possibly matches TRBD1 or TRBD2 (6 bases each). Germline V CDR1 and CDR2: MDHEN, SYDVKM. The V gene lost 5 bases and the J gene lost 15 bases, with 17 bases spanning the gap. This CDR3 region has 12 residues. The CDR3 reads CASSIFEGGTFF. DNA for the CDR3: TGTGCCAGCAGTATATTCGAGGGGGGTACGTTCTTC.

As to this clonotype: The junction departs from the called germline gene at one end, perhaps through a read error. The rearrangement uses TRBV5-1 and TRBJ1-2, with D hard to call. The V gene's germline CDR1 is SGHRS and CDR2 YFSETQ. The CDR3 extends over 13 amino acids. CDR3 bases: TGCGCCAGCAGCCTGGATACGAACTATGGCGACACCTTC. Translating it yields CASSLDTNYGDTF.

The rearrangement joins TRBV7-3 to TRBJ1-1; D not certain. Germline CDR1 SGHTA, CDR2 FQGTGA. Between the trimmed V and J ends, which lost 5 bases and 0 bases, there was a span of 13 bases. The CDR3 spans 15 residues. In DNA form, the CDR3 reads TGTGCCAGCAGCGCTATGCCCGCCCTGAACACTGAAGCTTTCTTT. Amino acid sequence: CASSAMPALNTEAFF.

The V gene is TRBV11-2, the J gene TRBJ1-6; 9 bases agree with TRBD1. The V gene end was trimmed by 0 bases and the J gene end by 7 bases; junction bases not matched to a gene: 4. Germline CDR1 reads SGHAT; CDR2 reads FQNNGV. There are 16 residues in the CDR3. The CDR3 protein is CASSLETGGSNSPLHF. DNA of the CDR3: TGTGCCAGCAGCTTAGAAACAGGGGGCTCGAATTCACCCCTCCACTTT.

This chain connects TRBV5-6 to TRBJ2-4, with 7 bases lining up with TRBD2. Germline CDR1 SGHDT, CDR2 YYEEEE. The CDR3 covers 15 residues. Losses at the gene ends were 2 bases for V and 9 bases for J; bases not matched to a gene: 11. DNA of the CDR3: TGTGCCAGCAGCTTCTCCCTAGGTTGGGGGGGCATTCAGTACTTC. Amino acids: CASSFSLGWGGIQYF.

The rearrangement uses TRBV20-1 and TRBJ2-7; D is ambiguous. The V and J ends lost 6 bases and 2 bases respectively, with 17 bases between them. Looked up from germline, CDR1 is DFQATT and CDR2 is SNEGSKA (reference sequence). This CDR3 is 14 amino acids long. CDR3 DNA: TGCAGTGCCCTTATGTCAGTAAAAGCCTACGAGCAGTACTTC. This translates into CSALMSVKAYEQYF.

CDR3 loop: CASSEATGERPDEQYF. CDR3 coding DNA: TGTGCCAGCAGTGAAGCGACAGGGGAGAGGCCAGACGAGCAGTACTTC. The V call is TRBV6-1, the J call TRBJ2-7, with 8 nucleotides matching TRBD1. The CDR3 length is 16 residues. V lost 0 bases and J lost 5; bases outside the gene matches: 9. Germline V gene data show CDR1 as MNHNS and CDR2 as SASEGT.

This sequence joins TRBV9 and TRBJ1-1; no clear D gene. V lost 0 bases and J lost 2, with 11 bases in between. The CDR3 length is 15 residues. Germline loops: CDR1 SGDLS, CDR2 YYNGEE. Here the CDR3 reads CASSVDAGFNTEAFF. The CDR3 DNA reads as TGTGCCAGCAGCGTAGACGCAGGCTTCAACACTGAAGCTTTCTTT.

This clonotype was seen only a few times. V is TRBV28 and J is TRBJ2-5; D uncertain. V shed 3 bases and J shed 3 bases, with 5 bases lying between them. This CDR3 spans 12 amino acids. Germline V gives CDR1 MDHEN, CDR2 SYDVKM. The CDR3 region has the DNA TGTGCCAGCAGTTTGGACGAAGAGACCCAGTACTTC. It is translated as CASSLDEETQYF.

V and J are TRBV29-1 and TRBJ2-3; no reliable D call. The CDR3 has 12 amino acids. V lost 3 bases, J lost 8 bases, and 12 bases lay in between. Germline CDR1 and CDR2: SQVTM and ANQGSEA. The chain's CDR3 is CSVDWPLGTQYF. The DNA of the CDR3 is TGCAGCGTTGATTGGCCTCTAGGTACGCAGTATTTT.

This clonotype turned up a few times. The J gene is TRBJ2-3, the V gene TRBV27; D is undetermined. In germline, CDR1 is MNHEY, CDR2 SMNVEV (reference sequence). V gave up 3 bases and J gave up 1 base, with 11 bases separating them. The CDR3 has 15 residues. The CDR3: CASSFRAGRTDTQYF. The CDR3 DNA follows: TGTGCCAGCAGTTTCCGAGCAGGCCGCACAGATACGCAGTATTTT.

This rearrangement joins TRBV20-1 to TRBJ1-6, with D possibly being TRBD1 (6 bases). Trimming shortened V by 5 bases and J by 5 bases, and 10 bases separated the two germline ends. CDR3 length: 13 residues. Germline V gene lookup returns CDR1 DFQATT and CDR2 SNEGSKA (reference sequence). DNA of the CDR3: TGCAGTGCTGTCCCAGGGGATAATTCACCCCTCCACTTT. This encodes CSAVPGDNSPLHF.

This clonotype has only a few counts. CDR3 DNA sequence: TGTGCCAGCAGTTACGGGACACAGGCCTATTACGAGCAGTACTTC. This translates into CASSYGTQAYYEQYF. The J gene is TRBJ2-7, the V gene TRBV6-2 or TRBV6-3, with TRBD1 as a possible D gene (6 bases). V was shortened by 2 bases and J by 4 bases, with 15 bases between the two germline ends. CDR1 is MNHEY and CDR2 is SVGEGT in the germline V gene. The length of the CDR3 is 15 residues.

This clonotype was found many times. The gene calls are TRBV27 and TRBJ1-5; D not resolved. The germline V gene has CDR1 MNHEY and CDR2 SMNVEV (reference sequence). The CDR3 loop spans 13 amino acids. Trimming took 6 bases from V and 1 from J, leaving 7 bases between them. Here the CDR3 reads CASRGMSNQPQHF. The CDR3 DNA is TGTGCCAGCAGGGGGATGAGCAATCAGCCCCAGCATTTT.

This clonotype has more than one count but fewer than ten. The V and J genes are TRBV5-1 and TRBJ2-7; weak D call: TRBD2 (5 bases). Germline V gene sequence: CDR1 SGHRS, CDR2 YFSETQ. Trimming took off 4 bases at V and 4 bases at J, with 12 bases between the two ends. The CDR3 has 13 residues. The CDR3 loop reads CASSPEGAYEQYF. Written as DNA, the CDR3 is TGCGCCAGCAGCCCCGAGGGTGCTTACGAGCAGTACTTC. The variable domain in full, completed from reference TRBV5-1 and TRBJ2-7, reads KAGVTQTPRYLIKTRGQQVTLSCSPISGHRSVSWYQQTPGQGLQFLFEYFSETQRNKGNFPGRFSGRQFSNSRSEMNVSTLELGDSALYLCASSPEGAYEQYFGPGTRLTVT.

This clonotype was seen a few times. The chain links TRBV20-1 to TRBJ2-3; 9 bases are shared with TRBD1. This CDR3 region has 15 residues. V lost 5 bases and J lost 2; bases outside the gene matches: 8. CDR1 and CDR2 from the germline V gene are DFQATT and SNEGSKA (reference sequence). In DNA form, the CDR3 reads TGCAGTGCTGTACCGGGACAGGGACTCACAGATACGCAGTATTTT. Translation: CSAVPGQGLTDTQYF.

This sequence joins TRBV6-2 or TRBV6-3 and TRBJ1-2; a weak D match, TRBD1 (5 bases). Trimming left V 1 base short and J 2 bases short, with 11 bases between. The CDR3 sequence is 15 residues long. In germline, CDR1 is MNHEY, CDR2 SVGEGT. DNA of the CDR3: TGTGCCAGCAGTTACTGGGACGGAAAGAACTATGGCTACACCTTC. Translated, it gives CASSYWDGKNYGYTF.

This sequence joins TRBV3-1 and TRBJ2-1, with 8 bases matching TRBD2. In germline, CDR1 is LGHDT, CDR2 YNNKEL (reference sequence). V trimming: 10 bases; J trimming: 10 bases; junction bases outside the gene matches: 15. The CDR3 loop spans 14 amino acids. The CDR3 DNA sequence: TGTGCCACTTCGGCGGTAGCGGGGCCCTTGGAGCAGTTCTTC. Translated, it gives CATSAVAGPLEQFF.

This sequence joins TRBV4-1 and TRBJ2-1; the D gene is possibly TRBD1 (6 bases). This CDR3 contains 17 residues. In germline, CDR1 is MGHRA, CDR2 YSYEKL. The V and J ends lost 4 bases and 8 bases respectively, with 24 bases between them. This chain's CDR3 is CASSLMGAGSLKDEQFF. The CDR3 DNA reads as TGCGCCAGCAGCCTCATGGGGGCAGGCTCATTAAAGGATGAGCAGTTCTTC.

The gene calls are TRBV7-9 and TRBJ2-7; perhaps TRBD2 as D (7 bases). Looked up from germline, CDR1 is SEHNR and CDR2 is FQNEAQ (reference sequence). With 5 bases removed from V and 0 bases from J, the gap between germline ends came to 17 bases. CDR3 size: 16 residues. The CDR3 loop reads CASSTEGGPSSYEQYF. The CDR3 DNA reads TGTGCCAGCAGCACCGAGGGGGGGCCGAGCTCCTACGAGCAGTACTTC.

As DNA, the CDR3 is TGTGCCAGCAGTTTAAGAGGGGGACTTTACACAGATACGCAGTATTTT. It specifies CASSLRGGLYTDTQYF. This rearrangement joins TRBV27 to TRBJ2-3, with D perhaps given as TRBD1 or TRBD2 (6 bases each). CDR1 and CDR2 from the germline V gene are MNHEY and SMNVEV (reference sequence). The ends were cut back, 2 bases at V and 2 bases at J, with 14 bases in the middle. The CDR3 is 16 amino acids.

The rearrangement links TRBV5-6 to TRBJ2-3, with D maybe TRBD2 (6 bases). Germline V gives CDR1 SGHDT, CDR2 YYEEEE. The CDR3 runs to 17 residues. The V end was cut by 1 base, the J end by 2 bases, with 17 bases between. In nucleotides, the CDR3 is TGTGCCAGCAGCTTGCCGGGACTTCGAACGAACACAGATACGCAGTATTTT. It specifies CASSLPGLRTNTDTQYF.

Worth noting for this clonotype: One end of the junction is discordant with germline, which a read error may explain. The chain carries TRBV20-1 and TRBJ1-5; 8 bases line up with TRBD1. This CDR3 is built from 14 residues. Germline CDR1 and CDR2: DFQATT and SNEGSKA (reference sequence). In nucleotides, the CDR3 is TGCACTGCTAGATTTGACAGGGGTCAGGGGCCCCAGCATTTT. Amino acids: CTARFDRGQGPQHF.